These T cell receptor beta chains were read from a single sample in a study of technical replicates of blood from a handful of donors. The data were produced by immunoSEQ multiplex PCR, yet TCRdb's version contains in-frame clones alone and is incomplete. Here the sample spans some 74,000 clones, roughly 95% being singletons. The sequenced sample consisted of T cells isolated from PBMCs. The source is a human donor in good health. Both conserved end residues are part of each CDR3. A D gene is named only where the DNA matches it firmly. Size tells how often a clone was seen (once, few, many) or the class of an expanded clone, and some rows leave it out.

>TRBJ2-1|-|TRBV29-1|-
CSGVGEDFIYGPRSSYNEQFF
TGCAGCGGGGTGGGCGAGGACTTCATATACGGGCCAAGAAGCTCCTACAATGAGCAGTTCTTC
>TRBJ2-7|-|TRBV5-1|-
CASSLAPTAIRQGYEQYF
TGCGCCAGCAGCTTGGCCCCCACCGCGATAAGGCAGGGCTACGAGCAGTACTTC
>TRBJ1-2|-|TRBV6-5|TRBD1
CATKGGQYGYTF
TGTGCCACCAAGGGGGGACAGTATGGCTACACCTTC
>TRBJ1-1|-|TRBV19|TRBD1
CASITSGTGGTEAFF
TGTGCCAGTATCACGAGCGGGACAGGGGGCACTGAAGCTTTCTTT
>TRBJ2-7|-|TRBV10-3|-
CAISRQPSGVAVEQYF
TGTGCCATCAGCAGACAACCCTCGGGGGTAGCGGTAGAGCAGTACTTC
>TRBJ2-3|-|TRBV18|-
CASSSVTGTDTQYF
TGTGCCAGCTCATCGGTGACAGGCACAGATACGCAGTATTTT
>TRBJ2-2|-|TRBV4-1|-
CASRQLTGTLAKTGELFF
TGCGCCAGCAGGCAACTGACAGGAACCCTCGCCAAAACCGGGGAGCTGTTTTTT
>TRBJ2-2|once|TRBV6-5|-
CASSLWGGRGELFF
TGTGCCAGCAGCTTATGGGGGGGCAGGGGGGAGCTGTTTTTT
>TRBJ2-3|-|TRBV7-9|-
CASRGDTQYF
TGTGCCAGCCGAGGGGATACGCAGTATTTT
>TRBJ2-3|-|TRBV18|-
CATRVGGARDTQYF
TGTGCCACCCGAGTTGGGGGGGCCAGAGATACGCAGTATTTT
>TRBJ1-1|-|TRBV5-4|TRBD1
CASSLGTGREAFF
TGTGCCAGCAGCTTGGGGACAGGAAGGGAAGCTTTCTTT
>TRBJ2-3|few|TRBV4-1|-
CASRPGFLSHTDTQYF
TGCGCCAGCAGACCGGGGTTCCTTTCCCACACAGATACGCAGTATTTT
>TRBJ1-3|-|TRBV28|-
CASSHQGLGNTIYF
TGTGCCAGCAGCCATCAGGGGTTGGGAAACACCATATATTTT
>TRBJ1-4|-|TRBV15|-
CATSLVGLKLFF
TGTGCCACCAGCCTCGTCGGACTAAAACTGTTTTTT
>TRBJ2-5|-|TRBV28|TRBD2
CSCNEPGGGQETQYF
TGTTCCTGCAACGAACCCGGGGGGGGTCAAGAGACCCAGTACTTC
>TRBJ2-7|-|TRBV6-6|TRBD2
CASMDSGSDYEQYF
TGTGCCAGCATGGATAGCGGGAGCGACTACGAGCAGTACTTC
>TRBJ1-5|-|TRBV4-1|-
CASSQVQGDQPQHF
TGCGCCAGCAGCCAAGTACAGGGCGATCAGCCCCAGCATTTT
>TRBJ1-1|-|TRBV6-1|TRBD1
CASSEGDRAGTEAFF
TGTGCCAGCAGTGAAGGGGACAGGGCCGGGACTGAAGCTTTCTTT
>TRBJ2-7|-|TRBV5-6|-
CASMPDGGDSLHEQYF
TGTGCCAGCATGCCGGACGGAGGGGACAGCCTCCACGAGCAGTACTTC
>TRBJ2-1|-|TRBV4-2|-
CASSQGRDKSSEQFF
TGTGCCAGCAGCCAGGGCCGGGATAAAAGTTCTGAGCAGTTCTTC
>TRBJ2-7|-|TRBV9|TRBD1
CASSASGQASYEQYF
TGTGCCAGCAGCGCTTCGGGACAGGCGTCCTACGAGCAGTACTTC
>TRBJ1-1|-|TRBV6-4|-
CASSESMNTEAFF
TGTGCCAGCAGTGAATCAATGAACACTGAAGCTTTCTTT
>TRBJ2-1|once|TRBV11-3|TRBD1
CASNGQEINEQFF
TGTGCCAGCAACGGACAGGAGATAAATGAGCAGTTCTTC
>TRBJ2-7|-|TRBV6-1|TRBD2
CASSENIGLAVIYEQYF
TGTGCCAGCAGTGAAAACATAGGACTAGCGGTAATCTACGAGCAGTACTTC
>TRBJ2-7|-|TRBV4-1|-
CASSQEIQGYEQYF
TGCGCCAGCAGCCAAGAAATCCAGGGCTACGAGCAGTACTTC
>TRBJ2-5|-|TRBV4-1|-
CASSQEAPGTPEETQYF
TGCGCCAGCAGCCAAGAAGCTCCCGGGACACCGGAAGAGACCCAGTACTTC
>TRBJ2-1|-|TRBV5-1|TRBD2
CASSLERGTYNEQFF
TGCGCCAGCAGCTTGGAGCGGGGGACCTACAATGAGCAGTTCTTC
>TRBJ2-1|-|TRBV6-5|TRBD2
CASSLSGGARNEQFF
TGTGCCAGCAGCCTTAGCGGGGGGGCCCGCAATGAGCAGTTCTTC
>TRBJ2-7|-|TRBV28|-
CASSPLAVYEQYF
TGTGCCAGCAGTCCCCTGGCGGTCTACGAGCAGTACTTC
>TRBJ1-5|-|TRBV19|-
CASSIYVRGSGSNQPQHF
TGTGCCAGTAGTATTTACGTCAGGGGCAGTGGGAGCAATCAGCCCCAGCATTTT
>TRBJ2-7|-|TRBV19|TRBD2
CATRGSGGTYEQYF
TGTGCCACCCGGGGTAGCGGGGGCACCTACGAGCAGTACTTC
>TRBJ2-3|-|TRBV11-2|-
CASSIRLVPLTSTDTQYF
TGTGCCAGCAGCATAAGACTAGTACCTCTTACTAGCACAGATACGCAGTATTTT
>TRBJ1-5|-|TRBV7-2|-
CASSFEGTGMNQPQHF
TGTGCCAGCAGCTTTGAGGGTACGGGAATGAATCAGCCCCAGCATTTT
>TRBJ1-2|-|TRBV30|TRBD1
CAWRGQGAGGYTF
TGTGCCTGGAGGGGACAGGGGGCAGGTGGCTACACCTTC
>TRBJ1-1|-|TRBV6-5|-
CASSYQGRTEAFF
TGTGCCAGCAGTTACCAGGGTAGGACTGAAGCTTTCTTT
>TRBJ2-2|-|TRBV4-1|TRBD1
CASSQAQGATGELFF
TGCGCCAGCAGCCAAGCGCAGGGGGCTACCGGGGAGCTGTTTTTT
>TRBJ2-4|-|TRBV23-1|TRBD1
CASSQSVTGGMDIQYF
TGCGCCAGCAGTCAATCGGTAACAGGGGGAATGGACATTCAGTACTTC
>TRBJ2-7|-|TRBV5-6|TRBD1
CASSLQGAISFYEQYF
TGTGCCAGCAGCTTGCAGGGGGCGATCTCGTTCTACGAGCAGTACTTC
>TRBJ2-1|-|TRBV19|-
CASSIDRGGYNEQFF
TGTGCCAGTAGTATAGATCGAGGGGGCTACAATGAGCAGTTCTTC
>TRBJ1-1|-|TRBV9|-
CASSGARGWTEAFF
TGTGCCAGCAGCGGGGCCAGGGGATGGACTGAAGCTTTCTTT
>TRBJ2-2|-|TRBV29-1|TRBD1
CSGRTTGANTGELFF
TGCAGCGGGCGAACTACAGGGGCGAACACCGGGGAGCTGTTTTTT
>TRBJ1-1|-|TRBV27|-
CASSLWAGKMEAFF
TGTGCCAGCAGTTTATGGGCAGGGAAAATGGAAGCTTTCTTT
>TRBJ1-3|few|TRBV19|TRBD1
CASRGTGGNTIYF
TGTGCCAGTAGGGGGACAGGTGGAAACACCATATATTTT
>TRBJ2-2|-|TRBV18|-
CASSPDQGYAQTGELFF
TGTGCCAGCTCACCAGATCAGGGTTACGCCCAAACCGGGGAGCTGTTTTTT
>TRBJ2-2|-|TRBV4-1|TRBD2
CASSREIAGGPETGELFF
TGCGCCAGCAGCCGAGAAATAGCGGGGGGGCCTGAAACCGGGGAGCTGTTTTTT
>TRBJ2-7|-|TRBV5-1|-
CASSLAQNYEQYF
TGCGCCAGCAGCTTGGCCCAAAACTACGAGCAGTACTTC
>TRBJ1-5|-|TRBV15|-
CATSRVGGARIQPQHF
TGTGCCACCAGCAGAGTGGGGGGGGCGCGGATCCAGCCCCAGCATTTT
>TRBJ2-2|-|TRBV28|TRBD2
CASSSAGANTGELFF
TGTGCCAGCAGTTCAGCGGGAGCGAACACCGGGGAGCTGTTTTTT
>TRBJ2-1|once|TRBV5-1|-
CASSGIQGGYDNEQFF
TGCGCCAGCAGCGGAATCCAAGGGGGATACGACAATGAGCAGTTCTTC
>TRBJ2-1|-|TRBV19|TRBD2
CASSIVGTSGVGLDNEQFF
TGTGCCAGTAGTATAGTGGGGACTAGCGGAGTGGGGTTGGACAATGAGCAGTTCTTC
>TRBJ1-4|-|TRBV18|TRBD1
CASSRQGATNEKLFF
TGTGCCAGCTCAAGACAGGGTGCAACTAATGAAAAACTGTTTTTT
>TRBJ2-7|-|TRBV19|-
CASSPTSYEQYF
TGTGCCAGTAGTCCTACTAGCTACGAGCAGTACTTC